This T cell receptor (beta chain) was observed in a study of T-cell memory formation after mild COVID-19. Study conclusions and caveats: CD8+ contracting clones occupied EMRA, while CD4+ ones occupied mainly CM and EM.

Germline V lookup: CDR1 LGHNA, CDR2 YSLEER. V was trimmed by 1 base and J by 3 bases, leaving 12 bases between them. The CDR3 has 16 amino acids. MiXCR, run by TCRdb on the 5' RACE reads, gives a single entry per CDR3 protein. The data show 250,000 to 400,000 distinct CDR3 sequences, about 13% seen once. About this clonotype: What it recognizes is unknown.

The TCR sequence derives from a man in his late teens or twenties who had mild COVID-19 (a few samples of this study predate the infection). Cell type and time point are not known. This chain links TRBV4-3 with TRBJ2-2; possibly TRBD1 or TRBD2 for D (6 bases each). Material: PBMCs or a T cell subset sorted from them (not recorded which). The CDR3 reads CASSQVNGGHTGELFF. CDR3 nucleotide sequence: TGCGCCAGCAGCCAAGTAAATGGGGGGCACACCGGGGAGCTGTTTTTT.